This is a list of T cell receptor beta chains from one sample in a study of blood T cell repertoires in COVID-19. Sequenced by immunoSEQ multiplex PCR; TCRdb stores in-frame clones only, minus some. The repertoire has around 190,000 clones, 70% to 80% of them found once; the top ten carry 6%. The specimen sequenced was peripheral blood. The receptors originated from a woman in her thirties or forties with COVID-19, enrolled during active disease. CDR3s leave out the opening cysteine and the closing phenylalanine or tryptophan. Fields, in order: clone size, V gene, J gene, CDR3 protein. A row's size may be missing; if present it is once, few, many or a size class.

once	TRBV5-1	TRBJ2-7	ASSSTYEQY
.	TRBV28	TRBJ1-1	ASKLGQGNTEAF
.	TRBV9	TRBJ1-4	ASSVGLANEKLF
.	TRBV19	TRBJ1-3	ASNPGQGYSGNTIY
.	TRBV27	TRBJ2-1	ASGWGTSEHEQF
.	TRBV5-4	TRBJ2-5	ASSLGQAQETQY
.	TRBV18	TRBJ1-1	ASSLSQTVNTEAF
.	TRBV10-2	TRBJ2-1	ASRPTSGRAWGNEQF
.	TRBV6-5	TRBJ2-1	ATKGISYNEQF
.	TRBV7-2	TRBJ1-2	ASSPLISSGNYGYT
.	TRBV23-1	TRBJ2-3	ASCAGIPNP
.	TRBV6-5	TRBJ1-2	ASRTGGAHGYT
.	TRBV5-4	TRBJ1-1	ASSLAGGAEAF
.	TRBV5-1	TRBJ2-3	ASSETGVADTQY
.	TRBV3-1/TRBV3-2	TRBJ1-6	ASSQDGLTPLH
.	TRBV5-5	TRBJ1-2	ASSFAPRGWDYGYT
.	TRBV21-1	TRBJ1-5	ASSKRSNQPQH
.	TRBV6-5	TRBJ2-5	ASRQTGGSQETQY
.	TRBV5-4	TRBJ1-3	ASSVMDSGGNTIY
.	TRBV7-2	TRBJ2-1	ASSLMTGTYNEQF
.	TRBV9	TRBJ2-5	ASSTGGLQTQY
.	TRBV15	TRBJ1-3	ATNLGSGNTIY
once	TRBV9	TRBJ1-2	ASSVLEGGYGYT
.	TRBV15	TRBJ2-7	ATSRDPTAGVRYEQY
.	TRBV5-4	TRBJ2-3	ASSSIVGLAGLTDTQY
once	TRBV5-1	TRBJ1-5	ASSATGYSNQPQH
.	TRBV5-1	TRBJ2-1	ASSLARTSGGSYNEQF
.	TRBV24-1	TRBJ2-3	ATSMTSGGAADTQY
.	TRBV6-2/TRBV6-3	TRBJ1-1	ASSYRDRNTEAF
.	TRBV30	TRBJ1-2	ANSQGGYGYT
.	TRBV19	TRBJ1-3	ASSLGHPGNTIY
.	TRBV18	TRBJ2-7	ASSQAAGTNVEQY
.	TRBV6-4	TRBJ1-2	ASSDSVQAPIRGYT
.	TRBV10-1	TRBJ2-7	ASRDSGGEQY
.	TRBV30	TRBJ2-7	ACSDRGVTYEQY
.	TRBV5-1	TRBJ2-3	ASSLAGADTQY
.	TRBV3-1/TRBV3-2	TRBJ2-1	ASSPGSGGYSYNEQF
.	TRBV18	TRBJ2-3	ASSLSSGRGPDTQY
.	TRBV18	TRBJ2-7	ASSPGGYEQY
.	TRBV30	TRBJ1-2	AWQSGQHYGYT
.	TRBV29-1	TRBJ2-7	SAVRVLGTVEQY
.	TRBV6-6	TRBJ2-7	ASSNGGTYEQY
.	TRBV20-1	TRBJ1-1	SARQGWAF
.	TRBV29-1	TRBJ2-3	SLDGGTSGADTQY
.	TRBV7-8	TRBJ2-3	ASSLGGAGGVGTDTQY